The sequence of this TCR beta chain was determined in a study of blood T cell repertoires in COVID-19. For the study at large: T cells, B-cell-depleted T cells, or PBMCs provided the cDNA or gDNA that served as material.

Assay used: immunoSEQ multiplex PCR; TCRdb lists only in-frame clones, some missing. There are approximately 210,000 clones in the sample; about 91% occur only once, and more than 0.95% lies in the top ten. Deletions cut 1 base from V and 1 base from J, with 13 bases between. This CDR3 spans 16 amino acids. Germline V gene data show CDR1 as LGHDT and CDR2 as YNNKEL (reference sequence). This sequence was found in a man aged 25-45 years with acute or convalescent COVID-19. This chain links TRBV3-1 (or the pseudogene TRBV3-2) with TRBJ1-1; unclear D gene. The sequenced material came from peripheral blood. In DNA form, the CDR3 reads TGTGCCAGCAGCCAAGGCCTAACCCTCCAGAACACTGAAGCTTTCTTT. Amino acid sequence: CASSQGLTLQNTEAFF.